This passage covers 8 T cell receptor beta chains from one sample sequenced in a study of blood T cells in healthy people across ages. Together with a sample-barcoded 5' primer, a J-beta primer mix was included in a second PCR lasting about 7 to 11 cycles. Using its own MiXCR run on the 5' RACE reads, TCRdb lists one record per CDR3 protein. In the table there are some 790,000 distinct CDR3 sequences, more than 25% of which are singletons. Sequencing was performed on blood. These TCRs come from a woman aged 80 or older in good health.

Only a few counts were recorded for this clonotype. This sequence joins TRBV6-2 or TRBV6-3 and TRBJ1-4, with a tentative D call TRBD1 (5 bases). Germline V gene lookup returns CDR1 MNHEY and CDR2 SVGEGT. The CDR3 sequence is 14 residues long. Deletions cut 5 bases from V and 7 bases from J, with 14 bases between. In nucleotides, the CDR3 is TGTGCCAGCAGTGCGGACACAGCGAGTGAAAAACTGTTTTTT. This encodes CASSADTASEKLFF.

This clonotype was counted at least ten times. The chain combines TRBV7-8 with TRBJ2-7, with D possibly being TRBD2 (5 bases). The length of the CDR3 is 14 residues. V lost 5 bases and J 2 bases, leaving 13 bases between the germline ends. Germline CDR1 SGHVS, CDR2 FQNEAQ. The CDR3 sequence: CASSPRLPTYEQYF. The CDR3 DNA follows: TGTGCCAGCAGCCCCCGACTACCCACCTACGAGCAGTACTTC.

This clonotype was counted ten times or more. The chain recombines TRBV14 with TRBJ2-3; 11 bases fit TRBD2. CDR1 and CDR2 (germline): SGHDN, FVKESK. The ends lost 0 bases at V and 8 bases at J; junction bases unmatched: 10. This CDR3 comprises 17 residues. The CDR3 DNA sequence: TGTGCCAGCAGCCAAGAATGGCTAGCGGGGGGCCAGGGTACGCAGTATTTT. Translation: CASSQEWLAGGQGTQYF.

This clonotype was detected many times. The rearrangement links TRBV12-3 or TRBV12-4 to TRBJ2-1; D call uncertain. Trimming removed 0 bases at V and 10 bases at J, with 10 bases between. The CDR3 contains 13 residues. CDR3 in amino acids: CASSLAFPLEQFF. The DNA of the CDR3 is TGTGCCAGCAGTTTAGCGTTCCCTCTCGAGCAGTTCTTC.

In this sample, this clonotype turned up many times. The J gene is TRBJ2-5, the V gene TRBV15; D could derive from TRBD1 or TRBD2 (5 bases each). The CDR3 is made up of 14 amino acids. Germline CDR1 and CDR2: LNHNV and YYDKDF (reference sequence). V lost 6 bases and J 11 bases, leaving 22 bases between the germline ends. The DNA for the CDR3 is TGTGCCACCAGTCGGGGCGGATTCACCGAGGCGCAGTACTTC. Its protein is CATSRGGFTEAQYF.

The CDR3 is CASSWGHTQYF. CDR3 in DNA: TGTGCCAGTAGTTGGGGCCACACCCAGTACTTC. The gene calls are TRBV19 and TRBJ2-5; D may be TRBD1 (5 bases). In germline, CDR1 is LNHDA, CDR2 SQIVND (reference sequence). The CDR3 consists of 11 residues. V shed 5 bases and J shed 8 bases, with 9 bases lying between them. Full variable domain (outside the CDR3, taken from reference TRBV19 and TRBJ2-5): DGGITQSPKYLFRKEGQNVTLSCEQNLNHDAMYWYRQDPGQGLRLIYYSQIVNDFQKGDIAEGYSVSREKKESFPLTVTSAQKNPTAFYLCASSWGHTQYFGPGTRLLVL.

On this clonotype itself: Possible read error: a much larger clone is one base away. The conserved phenylalanine or tryptophan is not found at the CDR3 terminus, so this likely reflects a read error. The V call is TRBV3-1, the J call TRBJ2-5; D is perhaps TRBD2 (5 bases). Between the trimmed V and J ends, which lost 5 bases and 6 bases, there was a span of 16 bases. Germline V CDR1 and CDR2: LGHDT, YNNKEL (reference sequence). CDR3 length equals 14 residues. Here the CDR3 reads CASSIVPGSQTQYV. DNA for the CDR3: TGTGCCAGCAGCATAGTACCGGGGTCACAGACCCAGTACGTC.

The chain uses TRBV10-3 and TRBJ2-5, with D tentatively TRBD2 (6 bases). Germline V gene sequence: CDR1 ENHRY, CDR2 SYGVKD. There are 15 residues in the CDR3. The V and J ends lost 3 bases and 4 bases respectively, with 15 bases between them. CDR3 amino acids: CAISDGGRTTETQYF. In DNA, the CDR3 is TGTGCCATCAGTGACGGGGGAAGGACTACAGAGACCCAGTACTTC.